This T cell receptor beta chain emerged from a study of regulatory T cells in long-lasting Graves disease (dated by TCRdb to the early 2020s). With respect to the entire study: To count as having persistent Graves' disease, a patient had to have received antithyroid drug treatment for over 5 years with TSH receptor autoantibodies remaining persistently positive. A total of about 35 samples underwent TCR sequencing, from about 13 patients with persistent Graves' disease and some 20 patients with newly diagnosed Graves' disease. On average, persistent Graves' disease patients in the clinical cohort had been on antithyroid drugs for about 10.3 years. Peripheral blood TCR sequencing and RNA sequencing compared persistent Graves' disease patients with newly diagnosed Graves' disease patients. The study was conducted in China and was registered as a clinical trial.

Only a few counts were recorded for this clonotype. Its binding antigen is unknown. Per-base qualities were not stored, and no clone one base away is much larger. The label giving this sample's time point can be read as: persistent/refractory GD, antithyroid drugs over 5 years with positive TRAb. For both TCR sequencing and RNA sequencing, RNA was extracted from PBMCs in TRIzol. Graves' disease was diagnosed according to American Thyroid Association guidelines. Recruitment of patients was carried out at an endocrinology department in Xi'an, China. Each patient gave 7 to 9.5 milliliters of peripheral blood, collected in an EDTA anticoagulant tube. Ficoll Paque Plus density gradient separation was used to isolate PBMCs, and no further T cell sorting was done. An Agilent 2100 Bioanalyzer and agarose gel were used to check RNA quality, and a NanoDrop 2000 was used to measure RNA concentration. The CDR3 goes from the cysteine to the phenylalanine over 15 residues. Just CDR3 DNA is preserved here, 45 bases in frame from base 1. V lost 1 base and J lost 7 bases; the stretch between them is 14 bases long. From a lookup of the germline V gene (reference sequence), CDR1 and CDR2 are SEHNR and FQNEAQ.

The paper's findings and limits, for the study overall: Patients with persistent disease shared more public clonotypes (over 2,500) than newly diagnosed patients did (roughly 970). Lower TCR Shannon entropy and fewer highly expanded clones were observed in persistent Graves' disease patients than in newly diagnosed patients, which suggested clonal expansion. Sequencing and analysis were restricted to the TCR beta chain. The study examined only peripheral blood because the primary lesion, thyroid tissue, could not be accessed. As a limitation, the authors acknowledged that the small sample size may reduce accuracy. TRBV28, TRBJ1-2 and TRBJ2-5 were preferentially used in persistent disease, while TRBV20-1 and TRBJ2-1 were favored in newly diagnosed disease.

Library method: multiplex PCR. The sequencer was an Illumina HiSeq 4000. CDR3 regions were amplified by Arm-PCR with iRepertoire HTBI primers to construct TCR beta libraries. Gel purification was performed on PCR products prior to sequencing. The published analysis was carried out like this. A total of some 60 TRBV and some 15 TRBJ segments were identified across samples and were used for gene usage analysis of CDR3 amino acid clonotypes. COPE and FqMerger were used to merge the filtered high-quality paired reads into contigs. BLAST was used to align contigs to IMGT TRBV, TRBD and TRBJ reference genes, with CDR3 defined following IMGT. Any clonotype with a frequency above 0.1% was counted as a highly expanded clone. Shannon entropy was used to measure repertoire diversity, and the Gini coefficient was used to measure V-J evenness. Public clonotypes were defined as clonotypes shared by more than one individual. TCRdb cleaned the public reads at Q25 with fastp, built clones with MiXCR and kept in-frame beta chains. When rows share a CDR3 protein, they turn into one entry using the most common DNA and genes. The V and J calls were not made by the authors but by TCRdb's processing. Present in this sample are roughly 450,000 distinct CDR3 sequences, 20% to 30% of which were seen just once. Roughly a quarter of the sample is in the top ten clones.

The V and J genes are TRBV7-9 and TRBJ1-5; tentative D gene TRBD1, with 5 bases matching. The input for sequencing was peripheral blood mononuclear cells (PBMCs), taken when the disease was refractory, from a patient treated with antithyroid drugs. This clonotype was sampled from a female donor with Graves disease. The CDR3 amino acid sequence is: CASSLGSAGDQPQHF. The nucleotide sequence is TGTGCCAGCAGCTTAGGTTCTGCGGGGGACCAGCCCCAGCATTTT.